The 24 T cell receptor beta chains below all came from one sample that was sequenced in a study of T cell responses to AZD1222 COVID-19 vaccine. Sequenced by immunoSEQ multiplex PCR; TCRdb stores in-frame clones only, minus some. The top ten clones hold 3% to 4% of a sample with 45,000 to 60,000 clones, 87% of them seen once. The source was peripheral blood, collected on day 0 of AZD1222 vaccination. The receptors derive from an adult in good health.

The chain carries TRBV7-9 and TRBJ2-5; D possibly corresponds to TRBD1 (6 bases). This CDR3 comprises 16 residues. Germline CDR1 is SEHNR and CDR2 is FQNEAQ (reference sequence). Trimming left V 1 base short and J 5 bases short, with 17 bases between. CDR3 amino acids: CASSLGSRGFWETQYF. The CDR3 DNA sequence: TGTGCCAGCAGCTTAGGTTCCAGGGGATTTTGGGAGACCCAGTACTTC.

The V and J genes are TRBV19 and TRBJ2-1; 9 bases fit TRBD2. Trimming removed 4 bases from V and 9 bases from J; junction bases left unmatched: 13. Germline V gene lookup returns CDR1 LNHDA and CDR2 SQIVND (reference sequence). CDR3 size: 16 residues. In DNA, the CDR3 is TGTGCCAGTAGTACACAAGCGGGGGGCGGGTCACGTGAGCAGTTCTTC. Its translation is CASSTQAGGGSREQFF.

This chain uses TRBV18 with TRBJ1-6, with 7 nucleotides matching TRBD1. Germline V gene sequence: CDR1 KGHSH, CDR2 LQKENI. Losses at the gene ends were 1 base for V and 7 bases for J; bases not matched to a gene: 4. The CDR3 covers 15 residues. CDR3 DNA sequence: TGTGCCAGCTCACCACTCGGCAGGGGGAATTCACCCCTCCACTTT. Translated: CASSPLGRGNSPLHF.

The genes are TRBV4-2 and TRBJ2-7, with TRBD1 matching over 9 bases. Looked up from germline, CDR1 is LGHNA and CDR2 is YNFKEQ. The CDR3 loop spans 15 amino acids. The V and J ends lost 6 bases and 3 bases, in that order; junction bases with no gene match: 9. The CDR3: CASRGPGQGDYEQYF. The CDR3 bases are TGTGCCAGCAGAGGACCGGGACAGGGAGACTACGAGCAGTACTTC.

The V call is TRBV6-6, the J call TRBJ2-3; tentatively, D is TRBD2 (6 bases). This CDR3 has 14 amino acids. Germline CDR1 is MNHNY and CDR2 is SVGAGI (reference sequence). V dropped 9 bases and J dropped 3 bases, with 16 bases sitting between them. In DNA form, the CDR3 reads TGTGCCAGTAACCGCGGGGATGCAACAGATACGCAGTATTTT. This gives the protein CASNRGDATDTQYF.

This chain joins TRBV6-5 and TRBJ2-7; D gene unclear. The CDR3 has 13 residues. Germline V CDR1 and CDR2: MNHEY, SVGAGI. Trimming removed 7 bases at V and 3 bases at J, with 13 bases between. Here the CDR3 DNA reads TGTGCCAGCACCCTACAAGAGTACTACGAGCAGTACTTC. This translates into CASTLQEYYEQYF.

In nucleotides, the CDR3 is TGTGCCAGCAGCTTGCCGGTCGCCGGGGAGCTGTTTTTT. It encodes CASSLPVAGELFF. V is TRBV5-6 and J is TRBJ2-2; no definite D call. V was clipped by 1 base and J by 6 bases, with 7 bases between them. The CDR3 totals 13 residues. Germline lookup yields CDR1 SGHDT and CDR2 YYEEEE.

J is TRBJ2-1 and V is TRBV25-1, with 9 bases aligning to TRBD2. The germline CDR1 and CDR2 sequences are MGHDK and SYGVNS. V lost 4 bases to trimming and J lost 9 bases; unmatched junction nucleotides: 7. The CDR3 totals 14 residues. The CDR3 loop is CASSGLAGRGEQFF. CDR3 in DNA: TGTGCCAGCAGTGGGCTAGCGGGGAGGGGTGAGCAGTTCTTC.

This chain connects TRBV4-2 to TRBJ1-2, with unresolved D. V was shortened by 0 bases and J by 2 bases, with 10 bases between the two germline ends. CDR3 length: 15 residues. CDR1 and CDR2 from the germline V gene are LGHNA and YNFKEQ. The CDR3 reads CASSQDGDTNYGYTF. The CDR3 coding sequence is TGTGCCAGCAGCCAAGACGGAGACACGAACTATGGCTACACCTTC.

This clone was detected only once. The chain has TRBV18 and TRBJ1-3; 12 positions agree with TRBD1. The CDR3 covers 16 residues. With 3 bases clipped from V and 3 bases from J, the junction kept 3 bases outside the gene matches. Germline values: CDR1 KGHSH, CDR2 LQKENI. CDR3 in amino acids: CASSPGQGALGNTIYF. CDR3 nucleotide sequence: TGTGCCAGCTCACCGGGACAGGGGGCGCTTGGAAACACCATATATTTT.

V is TRBV19 and J is TRBJ2-1; D unclear. CDR3 length: 13 residues. The V and J ends lost 2 bases and 4 bases respectively, with 6 bases between them. Germline lookup yields CDR1 LNHDA and CDR2 SQIVND (reference sequence). The CDR3 sequence is CASSISGYNEQFF. In DNA, the CDR3 is TGTGCCAGTAGTATATCCGGATACAATGAGCAGTTCTTC.

V usage is TRBV6-5 and J usage is TRBJ1-3; 7 bases map to TRBD1. The V gene end was trimmed by 0 bases and the J gene end by 3 bases; junction bases not matched to a gene: 5. This CDR3 is 16 amino acids long. Germline loops: CDR1 MNHEY, CDR2 SVGAGI. Here the CDR3 DNA reads TGTGCCAGCAGTTACTCGGGACAGACGCTTGGAAACACCATATATTTT. Amino acid sequence: CASSYSGQTLGNTIYF.

J is TRBJ1-2 and V is TRBV19; 10 nucleotides agree with TRBD1. Germline CDR1 and CDR2: LNHDA and SQIVND (reference sequence). The V segment lost 10 bases and the J segment 8 bases; nucleotides outside the gene matches: 13. This CDR3 contains 14 residues. Written as DNA, the CDR3 is TGTGCCACCATGACAGGGGGCGCAGTAAAGGGCTACACCTTC. It codes for CATMTGGAVKGYTF.

This sequence joins TRBV12-5 and TRBJ1-6, with D hard to call. V lost 3 bases and J lost 9, with 9 bases in between. Germline V CDR1 and CDR2: LGHNT, FRNRAP. CDR3 length equals 13 residues. The CDR3 DNA reads TGTGCTAGTGGTTTTGATCCTTTTTCACCCCTCCACTTT. This codes for CASGFDPFSPLHF. The entire variable domain, with the rest obtained from reference TRBV12-5 and TRBJ1-6, is as follows: DARVTQTPRHKVTEMGQEVTMRCQPILGHNTVFWYRQTMMQGLELLAYFRNRAPLDDSGMPKDRFSAEMPDATLATLKIQPSEPRDSAVYFCASGFDPFSPLHFGNGTRLTVT.

The J gene is TRBJ2-5, the V gene TRBV6-5; D may be TRBD2 (5 bases). The CDR3 is made up of 13 amino acids. Germline V gene sequence: CDR1 MNHEY, CDR2 SVGAGI. Trimming cost V 6 bases and J 5 bases, with 13 bases left between them. CDR3 bases: TGTGCCAGCAGCCTGGAGGTTGGGGAGACCCAGTACTTC. Its protein product is CASSLEVGETQYF.

The chain has TRBV2 and TRBJ1-5; 8 bases line up with TRBD1. The CDR3 has 14 residues. Per germline, CDR1 SNHLY and CDR2 FYNNEI. V shed 2 bases and J 9 bases; nucleotides not matched to a gene: 6. CDR3 sequence reads: CASSETGGIRPQHF. The CDR3 region has the DNA TGTGCCAGCAGTGAAACAGGGGGGATTCGGCCCCAGCATTTT. The variable domain in full, with the rest retrieved from reference TRBV2 and TRBJ1-5, is EPEVTQTPSHQVTQMGQEVILRCVPISNHLYFYWYRQILGQKVEFLVSFYNNEISEKSEIFDDQFSVERPDGSNFTLKIRSTKLEDSAMYFCASSETGGIRPQHFGDGTRLSIL.

The chain employs TRBV11-2 and TRBJ1-2; D is perhaps TRBD1 (5 bases). CDR3 length: 13 residues. Trimming cost V 0 bases and J 7 bases, with 9 bases left between them. Germline V CDR1 and CDR2: SGHAT, FQNNGV. CDR3 amino acids: CASSLDRERGYTF. CDR3 DNA sequence: TGTGCCAGCAGCTTAGACAGGGAACGTGGCTACACCTTC.

The chain is built from TRBV30 and TRBJ2-1; TRBD2 agrees at 15 bases. This CDR3 region has 20 residues. The V gene's germline CDR1 is GTSNPN and CDR2 SVGIG (reference sequence). The V gene end was trimmed by 0 bases and the J gene end by 6 bases; junction bases not matched to a gene: 15. DNA for the CDR3: TGTGCCTGGAGTGTAATAAGCCGCCGGACTAGCGGGGGGGTACGCAATGAGCAGTTCTTC. Translating gives CAWSVISRRTSGGVRNEQFF.

The chain links TRBV6-4 to TRBJ2-3; D unclear. The V and J ends lost 3 bases and 2 bases respectively, with 12 bases between them. This CDR3 is 15 amino acids long. CDR1 MRHNA and CDR2 SNTAGT come from the germline V gene. CDR3 coding DNA: TGTGCCAGCAGTGAAGGGAAGTGGAACACAGATACGCAGTATTTT. Translating it yields CASSEGKWNTDTQYF.

The chain joins TRBV7-9 to TRBJ2-7; 12 positions agree with TRBD1. The junction had 14 bases not matched to a gene; V was cut back by 7 bases and J by 7 bases. CDR1 is SEHNR and CDR2 is FQNEAQ in the germline V gene (reference sequence). The CDR3 is 16 amino acids. CDR3 loop: CASNNPLGTGGAEQYF. The CDR3, as DNA: TGTGCCAGCAACAACCCCCTCGGGACAGGGGGCGCGGAGCAGTACTTC.

The rearrangement links TRBV6-5 to TRBJ2-1; D ambiguous. V lost 4 bases, J lost 0 bases, and 13 bases lay in between. Germline assignment: CDR1 MNHEY and CDR2 SVGAGI. CDR3 size: 16 residues. This CDR3 is CASSSELMSSYNEQFF. CDR3 DNA: TGTGCCAGCAGTTCCGAGCTGATGAGCTCCTACAATGAGCAGTTCTTC.

V usage is TRBV2 and J usage is TRBJ2-7; D is uncertain. This CDR3 spans 14 amino acids. The germline V gene encodes CDR1 SNHLY and CDR2 FYNNEI. Trimming stripped 1 base from V and 0 bases from J, with 7 bases between. CDR3 bases: TGTGCCAGCAGTGAAGGGCAGATCTCCTACGAGCAGTACTTC. It encodes CASSEGQISYEQYF.

The rearrangement joins TRBV12-3 or TRBV12-4 to TRBJ1-5; D is possibly TRBD1 (6 bases). Trimming took off 5 bases at V and 6 bases at J, with 8 bases between the two ends. The CDR3 length is 12 residues. The CDR3 DNA is TGTGCCAGCAGTGAAGGGGGTCAGCCCCAGCATTTT. It is translated as CASSEGGQPQHF.

This sequence joins TRBV28 and TRBJ1-1; 7 bases line up with TRBD1. This CDR3 comprises 13 residues. J lost 7 bases, V lost 3 bases, and 5 bases had no gene match. Germline V CDR1 and CDR2: MDHEN, SYDVKM. CDR3 DNA: TGTGCCAGCAGTTTCGAGGGGGCCGTTGAAGCTTTCTTT. This encodes CASSFEGAVEAFF.